This T cell receptor beta chain was retrieved from a study of shared clonotypes between healthy human individuals. The data were produced by immunoSEQ multiplex PCR, yet TCRdb's version contains in-frame clones alone and is incomplete. Of roughly 2.2 million clones listed, approximately 93% are singletons. Unmatched junction bases numbered 8, after V lost 4 bases and J lost 2 bases. This CDR3 spans 14 amino acids. From germline, CDR1 is SQVTM and CDR2 ANQGSEA. Regarding this clone: Its antigen is not identified.

Study-wide results and caveats: Only blood was sampled, and tissue TCR repertoires likely differ from blood ones.

The receptor was derived from a man aged 18 to 30 in good health. Some clones in this sample may be carry-over from other donors' samples. Sequencing was done on a sample of naive CD4+ T cells from PBMCs. Specified subset: CD45RA+ positively selected. The chain links TRBV29-1 to TRBJ2-7; 7 nucleotides agree with TRBD2. Written as DNA, the CDR3 is TGCAGCGTTGCGAGGGGAGGGCCTGCCTACGAGCAGTACTTC. Translated, it gives CSVARGGPAYEQYF.